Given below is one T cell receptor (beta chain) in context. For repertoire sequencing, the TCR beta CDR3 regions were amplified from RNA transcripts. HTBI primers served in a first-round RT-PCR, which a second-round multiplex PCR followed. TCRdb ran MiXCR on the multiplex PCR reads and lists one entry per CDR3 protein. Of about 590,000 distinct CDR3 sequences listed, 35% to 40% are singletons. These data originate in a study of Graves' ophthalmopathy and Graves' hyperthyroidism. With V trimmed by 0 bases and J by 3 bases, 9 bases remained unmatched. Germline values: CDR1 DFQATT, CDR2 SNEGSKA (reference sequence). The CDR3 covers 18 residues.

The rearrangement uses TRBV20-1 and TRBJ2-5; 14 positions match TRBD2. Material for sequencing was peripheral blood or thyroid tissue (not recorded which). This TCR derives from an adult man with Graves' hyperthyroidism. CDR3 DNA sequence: TGCAGTGCTAGAGAGGGACTAGCGGGAGATGACAAAGAAGAGACCCAGTACTTC. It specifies CSAREGLAGDDKEETQYF.